This TCR beta chain was sequenced for a study of blood T cells in healthy people across ages. In the study overall: Roughly one uniquely barcoded beta molecule per two T cells was captured. Study-wide results and limits: Estimated diversity that came from one million T cells was considered an underestimate. Per-million-T-cell TCR beta diversity fell roughly linearly with age.

Primed by a sample-barcoded 5' primer and a J-beta primer mix, a second PCR proceeded for about 6 to 12 cycles. TCRdb passed the 5' RACE reads through MiXCR, listing each CDR3 protein once. In the table there are around 900,000 distinct CDR3 sequences, under 30% of which are singletons. Worth noting for this clonotype: The antigen is not known.

Per sample, at least 6 micrograms of total RNA were extracted. The specimen sequenced was blood. The receptor's source is a woman of 80 years or more in good health.

For the CDR3, the DNA is TGTGCCAGCAGCGGACAGGGGGGGACAGATGCGGAGTATTTT. Its protein is CASSGQGGTDAEYF. The chain is built from TRBV12-3 or TRBV12-4 and TRBJ2-3; TRBD1 aligns across 10 bases. With V trimmed by 6 bases and J by 13 bases, 13 bases remained unmatched. The CDR3 extends over 14 amino acids.